These 7 T cell receptor beta chains came from one sample sequenced in a study of T cells in Graves' hyperthyroidism and ophthalmopathy (dated by TCRdb to the late 2010s). Libraries were made using multiplex PCR. The data were produced on an Illumina HiSeq 2000. The TCR beta CDR3 regions were amplified from RNA transcripts. For the first round of RT-PCR on the TCR CDR3, the HTBI primer set was used together with the Qiagen OneStep RT-PCR kit. The public reads were reanalyzed by TCRdb: fastp trimming at Q25, MiXCR alignment, in-frame beta chains only. For every CDR3 protein sequence, its rows merge into one entry that carries the most common genes and DNA. This sample comprises about 500,000 distinct CDR3 sequences, 46% of them detected only once. Jointly, the top ten make up around 47% of the sample. The specimen was peripheral blood or thyroid tissue (not recorded which). The receptors were gathered from an adult woman with Graves' disease, either hyperthyroidism or ophthalmopathy (not recorded which).

This chain joins TRBV7-9 and TRBJ2-5; D possibly corresponds to TRBD1 (7 bases). V lost 8 bases and J lost 4, with 20 bases in between. The CDR3 spans 15 residues. Per the germline V gene, CDR1 is SEHNR and CDR2 is FQNEAQ (reference sequence). CDR3 DNA: TGTGCCAGCCTTGACAGGGAGGCACTCCGAGAGACCCAGTACTTC. Its protein is CASLDREALRETQYF.

The chain employs TRBV5-1 and TRBJ1-2; 9 bases are a match to TRBD1. The trim removed 0 bases at V and 11 bases at J, leaving 2 bases unmatched. This CDR3 comprises 12 residues. Germline CDR1 is SGHRS and CDR2 is YFSETQ. The CDR3 DNA reads as TGCGCCAGCAGCTTGGACGGGACAGGGTACACCTTC. Its translation: CASSLDGTGYTF.

This clonotype has a handful of counts. This CDR3 reads CASSLAGVNQPQHF. CDR3 nucleotide sequence: TGTGCCAGCAGCTTAGCGGGAGTCAATCAGCCCCAGCATTTT. The chain employs TRBV7-8 and TRBJ1-5; unclear D gene. Trimming stripped 0 bases from V and 3 bases from J, with 6 bases between. Germline CDR1 reads SGHVS; CDR2 reads FQNEAQ. The CDR3 totals 14 residues.

This clonotype was found many times. J is TRBJ2-7 and V is TRBV7-2; 9 positions agree with TRBD2. The CDR3 loop spans 14 amino acids. The germline V gene has CDR1 SGHTA and CDR2 FQGNSA. The junction had 5 bases not matched to a gene; V was cut back by 4 bases and J by 4 bases. This CDR3 reads CASSWAGGNYEQYF. CDR3 in DNA: TGTGCCAGCAGCTGGGCGGGAGGGAATTACGAGCAGTACTTC.

This clonotype appeared a few times. A junction end diverges from the germline sequence, so it may reflect a read error. The chain is built from TRBV13 and TRBJ2-5; D uncertain. Germline V lookup: CDR1 PRHDT, CDR2 FYEKMQ (reference sequence). The CDR3 spans 13 residues. In DNA form, the CDR3 reads TGTGCCAGCAGGTTAGGGATTGAGAAGACCCAGTACTTC. This sequence encodes CASRLGIEKTQYF.

V gene TRBV7-9 combines with J gene TRBJ2-5, with a possible D match to TRBD2 (7 bases). The CDR3 is made up of 16 amino acids. CDR1 and CDR2 from the germline V gene are SEHNR and FQNEAQ (reference sequence). With 10 bases removed from V and 4 bases from J, the gap between germline ends came to 25 bases. The CDR3 nucleotides are TGTGCCACCCCGGTGGTGGTTGGGGGGGCCCGAGAGACCCAGTACTTC. Protein: CATPVVVGGARETQYF.

This clonotype has just a few counts. The chain employs TRBV6-1 and TRBJ2-2; 10 nucleotides agree with TRBD1. This CDR3 comprises 15 residues. Germline lookup yields CDR1 MNHNS and CDR2 SASEGT. V shed 6 bases and J 7 bases; nucleotides not matched to a gene: 8. CDR3 protein: CASSRQGAFGGELFF. CDR3 bases: TGTGCCAGCAGCCGACAGGGGGCATTTGGCGGGGAGCTGTTTTTT.